This TCR beta chain is drawn from a study of OX40 agonist ivuxolimab in advanced cancers. Looking at the study overall: One patient with hepatocellular carcinoma and two with cutaneous melanoma, three in all, had partial responses. Study-wide results and limits: CD8+ T cells averaged more expanded clones than CD4+. With doses of 0.1-3.0 mg/kg, partial responders showed among the lowest clonal expansion.

Notes on this clone: Its antigen remains unknown.

The table came from immunoSEQ multiplex PCR; TCRdb's copy has only in-frame clones and leaves some out. The sample has roughly 75,000 clones; 80% to 90% are singletons. This clonotype originated in an adult with an advanced solid tumor such as melanoma, head and neck, liver or kidney cancer. Sequenced here: CD4+ or CD8+ T cells sorted from blood, sampled in a trial of the OX40 agonist ivuxolimab.

The CDR3 bases are TGTGCCAGTAACAATGAGCAGTTCTTC. Its translation: CASNNEQFF. This sequence joins TRBV13 and TRBJ2-1, with no clear D. This CDR3 has 9 residues. Germline V gene sequence: CDR1 PRHDT, CDR2 FYEKMQ (reference sequence). With 9 bases removed from V and 5 bases from J, the gap between germline ends came to 2 bases.